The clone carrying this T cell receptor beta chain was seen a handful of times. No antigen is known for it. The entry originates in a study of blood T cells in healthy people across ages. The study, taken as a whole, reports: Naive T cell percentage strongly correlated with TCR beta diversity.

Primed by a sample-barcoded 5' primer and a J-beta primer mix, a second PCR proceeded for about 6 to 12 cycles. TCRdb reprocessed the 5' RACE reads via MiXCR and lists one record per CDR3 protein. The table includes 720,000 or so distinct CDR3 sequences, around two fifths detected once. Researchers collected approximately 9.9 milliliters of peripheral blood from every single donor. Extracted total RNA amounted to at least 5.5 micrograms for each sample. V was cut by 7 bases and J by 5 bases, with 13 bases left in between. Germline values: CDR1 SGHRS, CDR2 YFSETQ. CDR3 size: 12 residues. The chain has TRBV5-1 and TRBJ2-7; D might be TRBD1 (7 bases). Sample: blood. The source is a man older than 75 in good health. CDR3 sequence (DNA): TGCGCCAGCGGGCAGGGGGGCGACGAGCAGTACTTC. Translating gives CASGQGGDEQYF.